These 10 T cell receptor beta chains were all obtained from the same sample, sequenced in a study of PD-1 blockade in classical Hodgkin lymphoma (TCRdb year 2020). The time point label here, explained by the study, means: cycle 2 day 1 (C2D1) of nivolumab. All trial patients had relapsed after autologous stem cell transplantation, with cohorts A, B and C differing in prior brentuximab vedotin exposure. The library relied on the immunoSEQ multiplex PCR assay. The source is immuneACCESS, and TCRdb retained only in-frame sequences with V and J called. Part of the clones is not carried over; for the studies checked, unresolved V genes explain less than half of this, and the remainder is unexplained. The sample table shows 150,000 or so clones, and around four fifths are seen once. Roughly 9.2% of the sample goes to the ten largest clones. The sample here was peripheral blood mononuclear cells (PBMCs), taken before the second cycle of nivolumab. Receptors were obtained from a human donor with classical Hodgkin lymphoma.

V gene TRBV6-6 combines with J gene TRBJ1-5; TRBD1 might be the D (5 bases). CDR1 is MNHNY, CDR2 SVGAGI, per germline (reference sequence). Trimming removed 5 bases from V and 5 bases from J, with 13 bases in between. This CDR3 is built from 14 residues. The CDR3 DNA reads as TGTGCCAGCAGTGGGGTCACCAGGGATCAGCCCCAGCATTTT. It yields the protein CASSGVTRDQPQHF.

This chain uses TRBV12-2 with TRBJ2-5; the table assigns TRBD1, which was not confirmed against the DNA. TRBV12-2 is a recognized pseudogene. The CDR3 runs to 17 residues. CDR3 nucleotide sequence: TGTGCAAGTCGGTACGCCGCTTTCCGGGACAAGCCTGTGACCCAGTACTTC. Translated, it gives CASRYAAFRDKPVTQYF.

This clone was seen a single time. This chain links TRBV5-1 with TRBJ2-7; perhaps TRBD1 as D (5 bases). Germline loops: CDR1 SGHRS, CDR2 YFSETQ. V was pared by 0 bases and J by 6 bases, with 19 bases between. This CDR3 is built from 16 residues. The CDR3 DNA follows: TGCGCCAGCAGCTTGGCCAGGGTTGAGGTCGGTGGCGAGCAGTACTTC. This translates into CASSLARVEVGGEQYF.

The chain carries TRBV7-2 and TRBJ2-1, with 8 bases aligning to TRBD1. CDR3 size: 15 residues. V gave up 3 bases and J gave up 2 bases; unmatched junction bases: 3. From germline, CDR1 is SGHTA and CDR2 FQGNSA. In DNA, the CDR3 is TGTGCCAGCAGCTTTTGGGACAGGACCTACAATGAGCAGTTCTTC. Its protein product is CASSFWDRTYNEQFF.

This chain connects TRBV7-9 to TRBJ1-3; D is unresolved. V shed 1 base and J shed 0 bases, with 13 bases lying between them. The CDR3 sequence is 17 residues long. The V gene's germline CDR1 is SEHNR and CDR2 FQNEAQ (reference sequence). The CDR3 spells CASSLGWGSDSGNTIYF. CDR3 sequence (DNA): TGTGCCAGCAGCTTAGGTTGGGGATCCGACTCTGGAAACACCATATATTTT.

This clone was recorded a few times. The sample contains more than one DNA sequence encoding this CDR3. The rearrangement links TRBV5-4 to TRBJ2-3; a possible D gene is TRBD2 (6 bases). The V gene's germline CDR1 is SGHNT and CDR2 YYREEE (reference sequence). This CDR3 contains 15 residues. Trimming took off 0 bases at V and 0 bases at J, with 8 bases between the two ends. Here the CDR3 DNA reads TGTGCCAGCAGCTTGGGTAGCGGTAGCACAGATACGCAGTATTTT. This codes for CASSLGSGSTDTQYF. The whole variable domain, filled in from reference TRBV5-4 and TRBJ2-3, reads ETGVTQSPTHLIKTRGQQVTLRCSSQSGHNTVSWYQQALGQGPQFIFQYYREEENGRGNFPPRFSGLQFPNYSSELNVNALELDDSALYLCASSLGSGSTDTQYFGPGTRLTVL.

The genes are TRBV6-5 and TRBJ2-1; 7 bases agree with TRBD1. The CDR3 has 16 amino acids. Germline trimming cut 2 bases from V and 3 bases from J; bases unmatched to any gene: 7. CDR1 and CDR2 (germline): MNHEY, SVGAGI. CDR3 residues: CASSYGTATNYNEQFF. CDR3 DNA: TGTGCCAGCAGTTACGGGACAGCGACGAACTACAATGAGCAGTTCTTC.

V is TRBV5-1 and J is TRBJ2-7; the D gene is possibly TRBD1 (5 bases). CDR1 SGHRS and CDR2 YFSETQ come from the germline V gene. There are 14 residues in the CDR3. V lost 0 bases to trimming and J lost 4 bases, with 11 bases between them. This chain's CDR3 is CASSLEPGIYEQYF. The CDR3 nucleotides read TGCGCCAGCAGCTTGGAGCCAGGGATATACGAGCAGTACTTC.

The V gene is TRBV10-3, the J gene TRBJ2-7; 12 positions agree with TRBD2. With 6 bases clipped from V and 4 bases from J, the junction kept 7 bases outside the gene matches. The CDR3 consists of 15 residues. The germline V gene encodes CDR1 ENHRY and CDR2 SYGVKD. The CDR3 nucleotides read TGTGCCATCAGGGCCGGACTAGCGGGGAAGTACGAGCAGTACTTC. Protein: CAIRAGLAGKYEQYF.

This clone came up once. The chain is built from TRBV9 and TRBJ1-2; unclear D gene. The length of the CDR3 is 16 residues. The V gene lost 4 bases and the J gene lost 4 bases, with 20 bases spanning the gap. Per germline, CDR1 SGDLS and CDR2 YYNGEE. The CDR3 reads CASSLVRGGKRYGYTF. CDR3 nucleotides: TGTGCCAGCAGCCTTGTCAGAGGAGGGAAACGCTATGGCTACACCTTC.